Each of the 23 T cell receptor beta chains below was sequenced from the same sample in a study of blood T cell repertoires in COVID-19. Measured with immunoSEQ multiplex PCR; TCRdb has only the in-frame clones, and not every one. The table lists tens of thousands of clones, more than 85% of them singletons. Sequences were obtained from peripheral blood. All receptors derive from a woman at least 80 years old with active or convalescent COVID-19.

V gene TRBV5-1 combines with J gene TRBJ1-2, with no clear D. CDR1 and CDR2 (germline): SGHRS, YFSETQ. V shed 0 bases and J shed 0 bases, with 9 bases lying between them. The CDR3 extends over 15 amino acids. The CDR3 DNA reads TGCGCCAGCAGCTTGGGAGGAATAACTAACTATGGCTACACCTTC. It encodes CASSLGGITNYGYTF.

This rearrangement joins TRBV2 to TRBJ2-5; TRBD2 matches 11 bases. This CDR3 is built from 16 residues. Germline CDR1 reads SNHLY; CDR2 reads FYNNEI. The trim removed 6 bases at V and 9 bases at J, leaving 15 bases unmatched. CDR3 nucleotide sequence: TGTGCCAGCAGAACCGGGGGGACTAGCGGAGTGGGGTCCCAGTACTTC. Its translation: CASRTGGTSGVGSQYF.

V and J are TRBV27 and TRBJ1-2, with D unresolved. Trimming removed 4 bases at V and 3 bases at J, with 9 bases between. The CDR3 has 13 residues. In germline, CDR1 is MNHEY, CDR2 SMNVEV (reference sequence). As DNA, the CDR3 is TGTGCCAGCAGTTCATCCGGGGACTATGGCTACACCTTC. It specifies CASSSSGDYGYTF.

The rearrangement uses TRBV2 and TRBJ1-1; D not certain. Germline loops: CDR1 SNHLY, CDR2 FYNNEI. The CDR3 is made up of 15 amino acids. Trimming stripped 6 bases from V and 3 bases from J, with 17 bases between. The DNA of the CDR3 is TGTGCCAGCAGGGAAAGACACGCAGTAGACACTGAAGCTTTCTTT. Translating gives CASRERHAVDTEAFF.

The V and J genes are TRBV29-1 and TRBJ2-1; tentative D call: TRBD1 (6 bases). Deletions cut 5 bases from V and 0 bases from J, with 8 bases between. CDR3 length: 13 amino acids. CDR1 is SQVTM, CDR2 ANQGSEA, per germline. The CDR3 here is CSVSQGSYNEQFF. The CDR3, as DNA: TGCAGCGTTTCACAGGGCTCCTACAATGAGCAGTTCTTC.

This chain links TRBV2 with TRBJ2-1; 14 bases fit TRBD2. Germline V lookup: CDR1 SNHLY, CDR2 FYNNEI. The CDR3 extends over 15 amino acids. With V trimmed by 3 bases and J by 6 bases, 1 base remained unmatched. The CDR3 region has the DNA TGTGCCAGCAGTGAGGGGACTAGCGGGGGCAATGAGCAGTTCTTC. Translated: CASSEGTSGGNEQFF.

V gene TRBV28 combines with J gene TRBJ1-2; no clear D. CDR1 is MDHEN and CDR2 is SYDVKM in the germline V gene. The ends were cut back, 3 bases at V and 7 bases at J, with 12 bases in the middle. The CDR3 covers 13 residues. The CDR3 reads CASSFPPPGGYTF. DNA for the CDR3: TGTGCCAGCAGTTTCCCCCCCCCGGGTGGCTACACCTTC.

The chain joins TRBV7-9 to TRBJ2-2; no clear D gene. With 1 base removed from V and 4 bases from J, the gap between germline ends came to 10 bases. Germline V CDR1 and CDR2: SEHNR, FQNEAQ (reference sequence). The CDR3 has 15 amino acids. The CDR3 DNA reads TGTGCCAGCAGCTTAGACTCGATCTTCACCGGGGAGCTGTTTTTT. This translates into CASSLDSIFTGELFF.

V is TRBV27 and J is TRBJ1-1; 8 bases match TRBD1. Germline V lookup: CDR1 MNHEY, CDR2 SMNVEV (reference sequence). The CDR3 is 14 amino acids. The V and J ends lost 4 bases and 10 bases, in that order; junction bases with no gene match: 11. In nucleotides, the CDR3 is TGTGCCAGCAGTTCCCCGCCCGGGACAGGTTCAGCTTTCTTT. As protein: CASSSPPGTGSAFF.

The chain employs TRBV7-9 and TRBJ1-1; 7 nucleotides agree with TRBD1. Germline trimming cut 4 bases from V and 8 bases from J; bases unmatched to any gene: 4. The CDR3 sequence is 12 residues long. CDR1 is SEHNR, CDR2 FQNEAQ, per germline (reference sequence). The CDR3 DNA reads as TGTGCCAGCAGCTCCGACAGGGTGGAAGCTTTCTTT. Its translation is CASSSDRVEAFF.

The gene calls are TRBV3-1 (or the pseudogene TRBV3-2) and TRBJ2-1; TRBD2 agrees at 12 bases. CDR3 size: 13 residues. Trimming took 8 bases from V and 8 from J; bases not matched to a gene: 4. CDR1 and CDR2 from the germline V gene are LGHDT and YNNKEL (reference sequence). The CDR3 here is CASDLAGGDEQFF. Here the CDR3 DNA reads TGTGCCAGCGACCTAGCGGGGGGGGATGAGCAGTTCTTC.

The chain is built from TRBV5-1 and TRBJ2-1; TRBD2 is a possible D gene (5 bases). Germline values: CDR1 SGHRS, CDR2 YFSETQ. V gave up 3 bases and J gave up 0 bases, with 16 bases separating them. The CDR3 length is 17 residues. CDR3 nucleotide sequence: TGCGCCAGCAGCTCCCTAACGGGGTCGAGCTCCTACAATGAGCAGTTCTTC. Translating gives CASSSLTGSSSYNEQFF.

The chain is built from TRBV2 and TRBJ1-4; the D is unclear. The V end was cut by 6 bases, the J end by 3 bases, with 5 bases between. CDR1 is SNHLY and CDR2 is FYNNEI in the germline V gene. The CDR3 has 12 amino acids. The CDR3 DNA follows: TGTGCCAGCAGGAGGGCTAATGAAAAACTGTTTTTT. It yields the protein CASRRANEKLFF. Complete variable domain (other parts from reference TRBV2 and TRBJ1-4): EPEVTQTPSHQVTQMGQEVILRCVPISNHLYFYWYRQILGQKVEFLVSFYNNEISEKSEIFDDQFSVERPDGSNFTLKIRSTKLEDSAMYFCASRRANEKLFFGSGTQLSVL.

The chain carries TRBV19 and TRBJ2-2, with a tentative D call TRBD1 (6 bases). Germline V lookup: CDR1 LNHDA, CDR2 SQIVND (reference sequence). This CDR3 has 15 amino acids. V was pared by 3 bases and J by 0 bases, with 8 bases between. CDR3 region: CASSIQGTNTGELFF. The CDR3 DNA follows: TGTGCCAGTAGTATTCAGGGGACGAACACCGGGGAGCTGTTTTTT.

The rearrangement links TRBV3-1 (or the pseudogene TRBV3-2) to TRBJ2-7; 9 bases are a match to TRBD1. CDR3 length: 15 residues. CDR1 and CDR2 (germline): LGHDT, YNNKEL (reference sequence). Unmatched junction bases numbered 8, after V lost 4 bases and J lost 4 bases. Here the CDR3 DNA reads TGTGCCAGCAGCCCCGGACAGGGGAAAGGTTACGAGCAGTACTTC. Amino acids: CASSPGQGKGYEQYF.

The rearrangement links TRBV6-5 to TRBJ1-2, with D maybe TRBD1 (5 bases). The CDR3 is made up of 14 amino acids. In germline, CDR1 is MNHEY, CDR2 SVGAGI. The V and J ends lost 6 bases and 5 bases respectively, with 16 bases between them. The CDR3 protein is CASRTDSLGYGYTF. Here the CDR3 DNA reads TGTGCCAGCAGAACCGACAGCTTGGGATATGGCTACACCTTC.

The V and J genes are TRBV6-5 and TRBJ2-7; the D gene is possibly TRBD1 (5 bases). Germline lookup yields CDR1 MNHEY and CDR2 SVGAGI. V shed 3 bases and J shed 2 bases, with 11 bases lying between them. The CDR3 spans 14 residues. The CDR3 loop is CASSYSRATYEQYF. In nucleotides, the CDR3 is TGTGCCAGCAGTTATTCCAGGGCCACCTACGAGCAGTACTTC.

In its sample, this clone was seen once. CDR3 DNA: TGCGCCAGCAGCTTGGAGGGGACAGGGGGTTTTATGAACACTGAAGCTTTCTTT. It specifies CASSLEGTGGFMNTEAFF. The rearrangement joins TRBV5-1 to TRBJ1-1, with 11 bases fitting TRBD1. From germline, CDR1 is SGHRS and CDR2 YFSETQ. The junction had 7 bases not matched to a gene; V was cut back by 0 bases and J by 0 bases. CDR3 length equals 18 residues.

The rearrangement links TRBV6-4 to TRBJ2-1, with D maybe TRBD2 (6 bases). The CDR3 contains 15 residues. Germline-derived CDR1 and CDR2 are MRHNA and SNTAGT. V was clipped by 6 bases and J by 6 bases, with 18 bases between them. Written as DNA, the CDR3 is TGTGCCAGCAGCATGGGACTTAGTCCTTCCAATGAGCAGTTCTTC. Residues: CASSMGLSPSNEQFF.

This sequence joins TRBV4-1 and TRBJ2-2, with 8 bases fitting TRBD2. Looked up from germline, CDR1 is MGHRA and CDR2 is YSYEKL. CDR3 length equals 16 residues. Trimming cost V 0 bases and J 2 bases; bases outside gene matches: 2. The CDR3 coding sequence is TGCGCCAGCAGCCAAGAAGGACTAGCCAACACCGGGGAGCTGTTTTTT. Amino acids: CASSQEGLANTGELFF.

This clone occurred once. The J gene is TRBJ1-2, the V gene TRBV14; 10 nucleotides agree with TRBD1. Per germline, CDR1 SGHDN and CDR2 FVKESK. This CDR3 contains 15 residues. V lost 1 base to trimming and J lost 13 bases; unmatched junction nucleotides: 12. The CDR3 nucleotides are TGTGCCAGCAGCCAAGGATTGGGACAGGGGCGGCCTCCCACCTTC. Protein sequence: CASSQGLGQGRPPTF.

The rearrangement links TRBV5-6 to TRBJ1-2; 9 bases are a match to TRBD1. The CDR3 sequence is 15 residues long. V lost 1 base to trimming and J lost 6 bases; unmatched junction nucleotides: 7. From germline, CDR1 is SGHDT and CDR2 YYEEEE. CDR3 coding DNA: TGTGCCAGCAGCTTGTCTTGGACAGGGGATGATGGCTACACCTTC. Translating it yields CASSLSWTGDDGYTF.

This sequence joins TRBV6-2 or TRBV6-3 and TRBJ1-2; 9 nucleotides agree with TRBD1. Germline assignment: CDR1 MNHEY and CDR2 SVGEGT. V lost 6 bases, J lost 6 bases, and 23 bases stayed unmatched. CDR3 length: 19 residues. The CDR3 spells CASSSVKGPGQGERHGYTF. The CDR3 DNA sequence: TGTGCCAGCAGCTCGGTAAAGGGTCCGGGACAGGGTGAACGTCATGGCTACACCTTC.